This is a list of T cell receptor beta chains from one sample in a study of T-cell reconstitution after alpha-beta-depleted transplantation in children. Each CDR3 protein gets one entry after TCRdb re-called the PCR reads with MiXCR. The table includes fewer than 450,000 distinct CDR3 sequences, about a sixth detected once. The sequenced sample was PBMCs, mostly from graft donor cells, obtained 360 days after TCRalphabeta/CD19-depleted stem cell transplant. These TCRs come from a male patient aged 2-15 years who had a stem cell transplant for acute lymphoblastic leukemia, so the T cells may come from the graft donor. The CDR3 runs from the conserved cysteine through the conserved F or W. D genes are given only for firm matches. Clone size is stated in some rows and not others, as once, few, many or a class when expanded.

clone_size j_call v_call d_call cdr3_aa cdr3_nt
- TRBJ2-5 TRBV6-1 TRBD2 CASNDIAGETQYF TGTGCCAGTAACGATATAGCGGGAGAGACCCAGTACTTC
few TRBJ1-5 TRBV2 - CASKINSNQPQHF TGTGCCAGCAAAATAAATAGCAATCAGCCCCAGCATTTT
few TRBJ2-7 TRBV7-2 - CASSLAQGRGDYEQYF TGTGCCAGCAGCTTAGCCCAGGGACGGGGAGACTACGAGCAGTACTTC
few TRBJ1-3 TRBV10-3 TRBD1 CAIAGTAGNTIYF TGTGCCATCGCCGGGACAGCTGGAAACACCATATATTTT
- TRBJ2-6 TRBV12-3/TRBV12-4 - CASTSVGPLVGANVLTF TGTGCCAGCACCTCGGTGGGACCGCTCGTTGGGGCCAACGTCCTGACTTTC
many TRBJ1-1 TRBV18 - CASSPQAGEMNTEAFF TGTGCCAGCTCACCACAGGCAGGGGAGATGAACACTGAAGCTTTCTTT
- TRBJ2-3 TRBV20-1 - CSAEGVSTDTQYF TGCAGTGCGGAGGGGGTGAGCACAGATACGCAGTATTTT
few TRBJ2-1 TRBV12-3/TRBV12-4 - CASSLWGGASSYNEQFF TGTGCCAGCAGCCTATGGGGTGGGGCGAGCTCCTACAATGAGCAGTTCTTC
- TRBJ2-5 TRBV6-1 TRBD1 CAGLGQGVVRYQETQYF TGTGCCGGCCTCGGACAGGGGGTGGTGAGGTACCAAGAGACCCAGTACTTC
few TRBJ2-3 TRBV7-3 - CASSLLGGDKDTQYF TGTGCCAGCAGCTTACTAGGGGGAGACAAAGATACGCAGTATTTT
- TRBJ2-3 TRBV12-3/TRBV12-4 - CASSPDRASTDTQYF TGTGCCAGCAGCCCCGACCGCGCTAGCACAGATACGCAGTATTTT
- TRBJ2-5 TRBV4-3 TRBD2 CASSQWGGVETQYF TGCGCCAGCAGCCAGTGGGGGGGAGTAGAGACCCAGTACTTC
- TRBJ2-3 TRBV27 - CASRPFIAATDTQYF TGTGCCAGCAGACCCTTTATAGCGGCCACAGATACGCAGTATTTT
- TRBJ1-1 TRBV4-3 - CASSQDRYTNTEAFF TGCGCCAGCAGCCAAGACCGGTATACGAACACTGAAGCTTTCTTT
many TRBJ1-3 TRBV10-3 - CAISGQLSSGNTIYF TGTGCCATCAGCGGCCAGTTATCCTCTGGAAACACCATATATTTT
- TRBJ2-3 TRBV9 TRBD2 CASSVRPTSGKTYTDTQYF TGTGCCAGCAGCGTACGACCTACTAGCGGGAAGACTTACACAGATACGCAGTATTTT
- TRBJ1-2 TRBV4-1 - CASSQVPYSTIGYTF TGCGCCAGCAGCCAAGTCCCGTACTCGACAATTGGCTACACCTTC
- TRBJ2-7 TRBV10-3 - CAISVSGRYEQYF TGTGCCATCAGTGTATCGGGCCGCTACGAGCAGTACTTC
- TRBJ2-7 TRBV5-1 - CASSFSWWTPDEQYF TGCGCCAGCAGCTTTAGTTGGTGGACCCCCGACGAGCAGTACTTC
- TRBJ2-7 TRBV12-3/TRBV12-4 TRBD1 CASQRTGSSYEQYF TGTGCCAGCCAAAGGACAGGGAGCTCCTACGAGCAGTACTTC
- TRBJ2-1 TRBV28 TRBD2 CASSRGLAGGPAEQFF TGTGCCAGCAGTCGTGGGCTAGCGGGAGGGCCTGCTGAGCAGTTCTTC
- TRBJ1-1 TRBV29-1 - CSIEVGLGPFAEAFF TGCAGCATTGAAGTAGGGTTGGGCCCGTTCGCTGAAGCTTTCTTT
- TRBJ2-1 TRBV4-1 - CASSQGSDEQFF TGCGCCAGCAGCCAAGGCTCCGATGAGCAGTTCTTC
- TRBJ1-5 TRBV12-3/TRBV12-4 - CASSYKGNQPQHF TGTGCCAGCAGTTATAAGGGCAATCAGCCCCAGCATTTT
- TRBJ2-7 TRBV4-3 - CASSQGTRQSSYEQYF TGCGCCAGCAGCCAAGGGACCCGGCAGAGCTCCTACGAGCAGTACTTC
- TRBJ1-2 TRBV12-3/TRBV12-4 - CASSSLVGEDYGYTF TGTGCCAGCAGTTCATTGGTAGGGGAGGACTATGGCTACACCTTC
few TRBJ1-5 TRBV7-6 TRBD1 CASSPGTGVAQPQHF TGTGCCAGCAGCCCCGGGACAGGGGTGGCTCAGCCCCAGCATTTT
- TRBJ1-3 TRBV20-1 TRBD1 CSATGEGNTIYF TGCAGTGCAACAGGGGAGGGAAACACCATATATTTT
- TRBJ2-5 TRBV18 TRBD1 CASSPPQDRGKTQYF TGTGCCAGCTCACCACCCCAGGACAGGGGAAAGACCCAGTACTTC
- TRBJ2-7 TRBV6-4 - CASSEGGQSSYEQYF TGTGCCAGCAGTGAGGGGGGCCAGAGCTCCTACGAGCAGTACTTC
- TRBJ2-7 TRBV27 TRBD2 CASSFFGSGSSYEQYF TGTGCCAGCAGTTTTTTTGGTAGCGGGAGCTCCTACGAGCAGTACTTC
few TRBJ2-7 TRBV6-5 - CATGGSYEQYF TGTGCCACCGGGGGCTCCTACGAGCAGTACTTC
- TRBJ2-7 TRBV7-2 TRBD1 CASSTRGTGSYEQYF TGTGCCAGCAGTACCAGGGGGACCGGATCCTACGAGCAGTACTTC
few TRBJ2-7 TRBV12-3/TRBV12-4 TRBD1 CASSRRDRALPYEQYF TGTGCCAGCAGTCGACGAGACAGGGCGCTACCCTACGAGCAGTACTTC
- TRBJ2-2 TRBV3-1 TRBD1 CASSQDRGRIRSTGELFF TGTGCCAGCAGCCAAGACAGGGGGCGCATCAGGTCGACCGGGGAGCTGTTTTTT
- TRBJ2-5 TRBV29-1 TRBD2 CSACLLTSGEYQETQYF TGCAGCGCCTGCCTCCTGACTAGCGGGGAGTACCAAGAGACCCAGTACTTC
few TRBJ2-6 TRBV7-3 - CASSLVAASGANVLTF TGTGCCAGCAGCTTGGTAGCGGCTTCTGGGGCCAACGTCCTGACTTTC
many TRBJ1-2 TRBV11-2 - CASSLGLTTNYGYTF TGTGCCAGCAGCTTAGGTCTCACCACTAACTATGGCTACACCTTC
- TRBJ2-3 TRBV7-3 TRBD2 CASSFSGRESGDTQYF TGTGCCAGCAGCTTTAGCGGGAGAGAGAGTGGAGATACGCAGTATTTT
- TRBJ2-1 TRBV28 - CASSPRPGLEQFF TGTGCCAGCAGTCCCCGGCCAGGTCTTGAGCAGTTCTTC
few TRBJ2-1 TRBV19 TRBD2 CASSISLAGAPTNEQFF TGTGCCAGTAGTATAAGCCTAGCGGGAGCGCCCACCAATGAGCAGTTCTTC
many TRBJ2-1 TRBV28 - CASSLVQYNEQFF TGTGCCAGCAGTTTGGTACAGTACAATGAGCAGTTCTTC
- TRBJ2-7 TRBV25-1 - CASKPLTSTEQYF TGTGCCAGCAAACCCCTAACTAGCACCGAGCAGTACTTC
- TRBJ2-2 TRBV5-1 TRBD2 CASSLSLAGAGELFF TGCGCCAGCAGCTTGTCTTTAGCGGGAGCCGGGGAGCTGTTTTTT
few TRBJ2-2 TRBV6-5 - CASSYSAEGSWNTGELFF TGTGCCAGCAGTTACTCGGCGGAGGGGAGCTGGAACACCGGGGAGCTGTTTTTT
few TRBJ2-5 TRBV7-6 TRBD2 CASSLAKSGRARETQYF TGTGCCAGCAGCTTAGCGAAAAGCGGGAGGGCCAGGGAGACCCAGTACTTC
once TRBJ2-7 TRBV6-1 TRBD1 CASSPDPGQGAHEQYF TGTGCCAGCAGTCCTGACCCGGGACAGGGAGCGCACGAGCAGTACTTC
many TRBJ2-5 TRBV12-3/TRBV12-4 - CASSLAGIETQYF TGTGCCAGCAGTTTAGCAGGGATAGAGACCCAGTACTTC
- TRBJ2-3 TRBV12-3/TRBV12-4 TRBD2 CASSPLGLAGITDTQYF TGTGCCAGCAGTCCCCTCGGACTAGCGGGTATCACAGATACGCAGTATTTT
few TRBJ2-7 TRBV12-1 - CASNLGACCEQYF TGTGCCAGCAACCTCGGGGCTTGCTGCGAGCAGTACTTC
few TRBJ1-2 TRBV28 - CASSSVGTAYGYTF TGTGCCAGCAGTTCCGTAGGGACGGCGTATGGCTACACCTTC
few TRBJ2-4 TRBV5-1 TRBD2 CASSLGPVGLAENIQYF TGCGCCAGCAGCTTGGGGCCGGTGGGACTAGCGGAAAACATTCAGTACTTC
many TRBJ1-2 TRBV5-1 - CASSSGSVNYGYTF TGCGCCAGCAGCTCAGGGTCGGTGAACTATGGCTACACCTTC
- TRBJ1-1 TRBV12-3/TRBV12-4 - CASGLRAAIEAFF TGTGCCAGCGGATTGAGAGCGGCGATTGAAGCTTTCTTT
many TRBJ2-3 TRBV12-3/TRBV12-4 TRBD2 CASSVTGGPYTQYF TGTGCCAGCAGCGTTACGGGAGGGCCTTATACGCAGTATTTT